The T cell receptor (beta chain) described here comes from a study of shared clonotypes between healthy human individuals. The study's findings and limits: Generally, naive subsets (rather than memory subsets) showed larger estimated richness. What rarefaction showed was incomplete sorted-subset sequencing despite large depth.

A remark on this clone: The antigen is not known.

Profiling relied on immunoSEQ multiplex PCR, and the TCRdb table lists in-frame clones only, not all of them. The profile shows about 980,000 clones, less than 85% of them singletons. There are 16 residues in the CDR3. Losses at the gene ends were 5 bases for V and 3 bases for J; bases not matched to a gene: 5. Germline CDR1 is SEHNR and CDR2 is FQNEAQ (reference sequence). The source material was memory CD4+ T cells sorted from blood. Subset defined: CD45RA-negative fraction. This chain links TRBV7-9 with TRBJ2-1; 12 bases are shared with TRBD2. The TCR sequence derives from a man between 18 and 29 years old in good health. This CDR3 reads CASSTGLAGLYNEQFF. CDR3 nucleotides: TGTGCCAGCAGCACCGGACTAGCGGGACTCTACAATGAGCAGTTCTTC.